These 14 T cell receptor beta chains share one sample of origin, sequenced in a study of blood T cells in healthy people across ages. Primed by a sample-barcoded 5' primer and a J-beta primer mix, a second PCR proceeded for roughly 7 to 11 cycles. TCRdb passed the 5' RACE reads through MiXCR, listing each CDR3 protein once. The profile shows hundreds of thousands of distinct CDR3 sequences, over 40% of them singletons. Input material: blood. The receptors come from an elderly man in good health.

The chain combines TRBV11-2 with TRBJ2-5, with TRBD2 matching over 8 bases. Trimming at V came to 5 bases and at J to 5 bases, leaving 7 bases not matched to a gene. The CDR3 runs to 14 residues. Per germline, CDR1 SGHAT and CDR2 FQNNGV. In nucleotides, the CDR3 is TGTGCCAGCAGCCAAAGCGGGGGTGGCGAGACCCAGTACTTC. It translates to CASSQSGGGETQYF.

About this clonotype itself: One end of the junction is discordant with germline, which a read error may explain. This chain uses TRBV6-2 or TRBV6-3 with TRBJ2-1; 8 bases map to TRBD2. Germline V lookup: CDR1 MNHEY, CDR2 SVGEGT. The CDR3 has 14 residues. CDR3 coding DNA: TGTACCAGCAGCCGCAGCGGGAGCCACAATGAGCAGTTCTTC. Encoded protein: CTSSRSGSHNEQFF.

The J gene is TRBJ1-1, the V gene TRBV20-1; possible D gene TRBD1, 6 bases. Trimming removed 6 bases at V and 5 bases at J, with 19 bases between. Germline V CDR1 and CDR2: DFQATT, SNEGSKA (reference sequence). There are 14 residues in the CDR3. For the CDR3, the DNA is TGCAGTGCCAAATTCCCACAGGGAGGGACTGAAGCTTTCTTT. This codes for CSAKFPQGGTEAFF.

This clonotype was seen more than once but under ten times. The chain is built from TRBV10-1 and TRBJ2-1, with 7 bases identical to TRBD2. The length of the CDR3 is 15 residues. The germline CDR1 and CDR2 sequences are WNHNN and SYGVQD (reference sequence). Trimming removed 4 bases from V and 7 bases from J; junction bases left unmatched: 10. The CDR3: CASSGRRGTDNEQFF. In nucleotides, the CDR3 is TGCGCCAGCAGTGGACGGCGGGGGACCGATAATGAGCAGTTCTTC.

The V gene is TRBV24-1, the J gene TRBJ2-5, with D maybe TRBD2 (6 bases). Germline assignment: CDR1 KGHDR and CDR2 SFDVKD. Trimming pared 0 bases from V and 1 base from J, leaving 14 bases between. The CDR3 has 17 residues. The DNA of the CDR3 is TGTGCCACCAGTGATTTGGGGGGGACTGGAGGCCAAGAGACCCAGTACTTC. Encoded protein: CATSDLGGTGGQETQYF.

This sequence joins TRBV29-1 and TRBJ2-5; no clear D gene. The germline gives CDR1 SQVTM, CDR2 ANQGSEA. The CDR3 is made up of 13 amino acids. V lost 1 base and J 4 bases, leaving 10 bases between the germline ends. This chain's CDR3 is CSVEAVGSETQYF. In DNA, the CDR3 is TGCAGCGTTGAAGCTGTGGGATCAGAGACCCAGTACTTC.

The chain links TRBV11-2 to TRBJ1-6, with D possibly matching TRBD1 (6 bases). V lost 1 base, J lost 7 bases, and 17 bases lay in between. CDR1 is SGHAT and CDR2 is FQNNGV in the germline V gene. This CDR3 is 17 amino acids long. The CDR3 nucleotides are TGTGCCAGCAGCTTAGGTTTCAGGGGCAGGATGAATTCACCCCTCCACTTT. This sequence encodes CASSLGFRGRMNSPLHF. Complete variable domain (other parts from reference TRBV11-2 and TRBJ1-6): EAGVAQSPRYKIIEKRQSVAFWCNPISGHATLYWYQQILGQGPKLLIQFQNNGVVDDSQLPKDRFSAERLKGVDSTLKIQPAKLEDSAVYLCASSLGFRGRMNSPLHFGNGTRLTVT.

This clonotype was detected only once. One end of the junction fails to match germline, which may point to a read error. The chain employs TRBV5-6 and TRBJ2-7; D possibly corresponds to TRBD2 (6 bases). The germline V gene has CDR1 SGHDT and CDR2 YYEEEE. The CDR3 is 14 residues long. DNA of the CDR3: TGTGCCAGCAGCTTCATCGGGGACTCCTACAAGCAGTACTTC. This gives the protein CASSFIGDSYKQYF.

In the case of this clonotype: This may come from a read error, since a much larger clone is one base off. The J gene is TRBJ1-1, the V gene TRBV12-3 or TRBV12-4; D ambiguous. The CDR3 has 13 residues. The CDR3 coding sequence is TGTGTCAGCAGTGTGCGCGCGAACACTGAAGCTTTCTTT. Translated, it gives CVSSVRANTEAFF.

This clonotype was picked up a small number of times. The chain employs TRBV7-2 and TRBJ2-3; D not certain. CDR3 length: 15 residues. V was clipped by 4 bases and J by 2 bases, with 13 bases between them. Germline CDR1 reads SGHTA; CDR2 reads FQGNSA. CDR3 nucleotide sequence: TGTGCCAGCAGCTCGAAGCGCATCGCCACAGATACGCAGTATTTT. Amino acids: CASSSKRIATDTQYF. Filled out from reference TRBV7-2 and TRBJ2-3, the complete variable domain reads GAGVSQSPSNKVTEKGKDVELRCDPISGHTALYWYRQSLGQGLEFLIYFQGNSAPDKSGLPSDRFSAERTGGSVSTLTIQRTQQEDSAVYLCASSSKRIATDTQYFGPGTRLTVL.

This CDR3 is CASSLLQEQFF. The CDR3 DNA sequence: TGTGCCAGCAGCCTACTTCAAGAGCAGTTCTTC. V is TRBV6-2 or TRBV6-3 and J is TRBJ2-1; D uncertain. In germline, CDR1 is MNHEY, CDR2 SVGEGT. V was shortened by 6 bases and J by 10 bases, with 10 bases between the two germline ends. The CDR3 contains 11 residues.

This rearrangement joins TRBV7-2 to TRBJ1-4; D perhaps matches TRBD1 (6 bases). The germline gives CDR1 SGHTA, CDR2 FQGNSA. The CDR3 has 15 amino acids. V was shortened by 4 bases and J by 7 bases, with 16 bases between the two germline ends. DNA of the CDR3: TGTGCCAGCAGCTATCCAACAGGGTATGCTGAAAAACTGTTTTTT. It translates to CASSYPTGYAEKLFF.

This clonotype was recorded a few times. This sequence joins TRBV4-3 and TRBJ2-1; D is perhaps TRBD1 (5 bases). Deletions cut 0 bases from V and 2 bases from J, with 11 bases between. The germline V gene encodes CDR1 LGHNA and CDR2 YSLEER. CDR3 length: 16 amino acids. The CDR3 region has the DNA TGCGCCAGCAGCCAAGATTCAGGGATCGCCTACAATGAGCAGTTCTTC. Translating gives CASSQDSGIAYNEQFF.

V gene TRBV5-1 combines with J gene TRBJ2-5, with 8 bases fitting TRBD1. CDR3 size: 17 residues. Germline CDR1 is SGHRS and CDR2 is YFSETQ. The trim removed 4 bases at V and 6 bases at J, leaving 17 bases unmatched. CDR3 coding DNA: TGCGCCAGCAGCCGGGATCCCACGGCAGGGGGCGTAAAGACCCAGTACTTC. Its translation: CASSRDPTAGGVKTQYF. The complete variable domain, with remaining parts taken from reference TRBV5-1 and TRBJ2-5, reads KAGVTQTPRYLIKTRGQQVTLSCSPISGHRSVSWYQQTPGQGLQFLFEYFSETQRNKGNFPGRFSGRQFSNSRSEMNVSTLELGDSALYLCASSRDPTAGGVKTQYFGPGTRLLVL.